This T cell receptor (beta chain) was sequenced in a study of blood T cell repertoires in COVID-19. Overall study: PBMCs, B-cell-depleted T cells, or T cells were the source of the cDNA or gDNA that made up the material.

The CDR3 is made up of 16 amino acids. Germline V lookup: CDR1 MNHEY, CDR2 SMNVEV (reference sequence). Unmatched junction bases numbered 11, after V lost 6 bases and J lost 1 base. Repertoires were generated with immunoSEQ multiplex PCR, while TCRdb's copy carries only in-frame clones and drops some. The table has some 510,000 clones, approximately 88% seen once. The study drew participants aged about 18 to 89 years from roughly 25 US areas. Cohorts were based on clinical histories the participants reported. Two negative PCRs, clearance, or symptom resolution characterized the recovered Cohort 3 donors.

This clonotype was obtained from a woman in her thirties or forties who had recovered from COVID-19. The sequencing input was PBMCs or T cells enriched from blood (not recorded which). The chain joins TRBV27 to TRBJ2-5; 7 bases are shared with TRBD2. The CDR3 is CASRGRGGSIQETQYF. In DNA, the CDR3 is TGTGCCAGCAGAGGCCGGGGAGGGTCGATCCAAGAGACCCAGTACTTC.